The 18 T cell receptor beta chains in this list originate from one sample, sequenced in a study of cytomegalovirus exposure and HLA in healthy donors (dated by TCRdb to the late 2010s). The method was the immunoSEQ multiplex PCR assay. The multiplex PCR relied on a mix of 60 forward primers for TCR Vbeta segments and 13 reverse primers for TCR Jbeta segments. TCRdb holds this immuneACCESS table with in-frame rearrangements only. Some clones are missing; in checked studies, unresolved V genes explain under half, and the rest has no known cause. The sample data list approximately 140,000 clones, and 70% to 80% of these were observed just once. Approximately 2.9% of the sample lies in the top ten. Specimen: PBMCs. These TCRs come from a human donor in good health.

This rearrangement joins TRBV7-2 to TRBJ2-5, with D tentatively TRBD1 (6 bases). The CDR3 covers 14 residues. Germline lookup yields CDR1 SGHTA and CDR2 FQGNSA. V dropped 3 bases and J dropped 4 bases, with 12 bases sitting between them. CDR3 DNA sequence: TGTGCCAGCAGCTTCGCAGGGGACGGAGAGACCCAGTACTTC. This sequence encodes CASSFAGDGETQYF.

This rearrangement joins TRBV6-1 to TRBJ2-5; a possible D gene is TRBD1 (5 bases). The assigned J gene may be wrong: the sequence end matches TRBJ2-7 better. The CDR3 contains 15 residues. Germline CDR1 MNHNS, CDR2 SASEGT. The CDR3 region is CASSAQGTAPYEQYF. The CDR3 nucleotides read TGTGCCAGCAGTGCCCAGGGAACCGCACCCTACGAGCAGTACTTC.

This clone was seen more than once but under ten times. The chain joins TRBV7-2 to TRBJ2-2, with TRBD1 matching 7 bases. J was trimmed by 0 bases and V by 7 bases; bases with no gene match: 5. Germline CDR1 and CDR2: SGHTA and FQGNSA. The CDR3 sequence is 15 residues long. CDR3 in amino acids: CASTRQGTNTGELFF. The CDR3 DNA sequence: TGTGCCAGCACCCGACAGGGCACGAACACCGGGGAGCTGTTTTTT.

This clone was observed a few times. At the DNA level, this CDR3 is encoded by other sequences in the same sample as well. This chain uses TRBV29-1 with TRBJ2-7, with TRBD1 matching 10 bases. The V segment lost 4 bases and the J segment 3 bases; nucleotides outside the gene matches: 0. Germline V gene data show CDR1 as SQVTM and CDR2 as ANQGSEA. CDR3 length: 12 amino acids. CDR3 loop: CSVGTGGYEQYF. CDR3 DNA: TGCAGCGTTGGGACAGGGGGCTACGAGCAGTACTTC.

The CDR3 DNA is TGTGCCAGCAGCTGTGCACCGAGGAGCTCCTACGAGCAGTACTTC. Its translation is CASSCAPRSSYEQYF. The rearrangement links TRBV12-1 to TRBJ2-7; the table assigns TRBD2, which was not confirmed against the DNA. TRBV12-1 is described as a pseudogene. The CDR3 length is 15 residues.

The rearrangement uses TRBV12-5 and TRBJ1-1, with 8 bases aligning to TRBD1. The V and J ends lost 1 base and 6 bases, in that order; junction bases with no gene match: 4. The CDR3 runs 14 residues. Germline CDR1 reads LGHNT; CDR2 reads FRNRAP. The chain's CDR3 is CASGLGTGIAEAFF. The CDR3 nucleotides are TGTGCTAGTGGTTTGGGGACAGGGATCGCTGAAGCTTTCTTT.

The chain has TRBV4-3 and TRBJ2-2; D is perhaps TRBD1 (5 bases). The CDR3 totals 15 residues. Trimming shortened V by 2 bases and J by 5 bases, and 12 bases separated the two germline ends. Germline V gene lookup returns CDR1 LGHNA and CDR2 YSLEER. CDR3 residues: CASSQQGFWTGELFF. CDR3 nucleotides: TGCGCCAGCAGCCAACAGGGATTCTGGACCGGGGAGCTGTTTTTT.

The CDR3, as DNA: TGTGCCAGCAGTGAACAGGGCGCTGAAGCTTTCTTT. Translating it yields CASSEQGAEAFF. This chain links TRBV25-1 with TRBJ1-1; TRBD1 is a possible D gene (5 bases). Germline lookup yields CDR1 MGHDK and CDR2 SYGVNS. Trimming pared 2 bases from V and 6 bases from J, leaving 7 bases between. The CDR3 runs 12 residues.

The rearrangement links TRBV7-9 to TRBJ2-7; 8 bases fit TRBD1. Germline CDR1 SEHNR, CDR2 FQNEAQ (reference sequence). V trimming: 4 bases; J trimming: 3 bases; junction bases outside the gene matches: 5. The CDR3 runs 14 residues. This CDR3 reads CASSSGQGSYEQYF. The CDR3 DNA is TGTGCCAGCAGCTCCGGACAGGGAAGCTACGAGCAGTACTTC.

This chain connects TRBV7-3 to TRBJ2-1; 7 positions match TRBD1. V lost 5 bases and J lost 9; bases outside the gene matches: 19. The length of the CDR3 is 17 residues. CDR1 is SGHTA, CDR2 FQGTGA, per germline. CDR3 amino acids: CASSLHPPTGWEGEQFF. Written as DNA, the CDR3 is TGTGCCAGCAGCCTCCATCCACCGACAGGGTGGGAAGGTGAGCAGTTCTTC.

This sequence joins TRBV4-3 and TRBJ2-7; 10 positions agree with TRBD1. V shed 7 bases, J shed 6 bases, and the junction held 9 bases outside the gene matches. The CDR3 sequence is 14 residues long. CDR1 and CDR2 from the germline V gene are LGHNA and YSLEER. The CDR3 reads CASTRDRGLGEQYF. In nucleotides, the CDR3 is TGCGCCAGCACCCGGGACAGGGGATTAGGCGAGCAGTACTTC.

CDR3 sequence (DNA): TGTGCCAGCAGCCCCAGAGCGCGGGGGAACACAGATACGCAGTATTTT. This sequence encodes CASSPRARGNTDTQYF. This chain uses TRBV13 with TRBJ2-3; 7 bases are shared with TRBD2. The germline V gene encodes CDR1 PRHDT and CDR2 FYEKMQ (reference sequence). The CDR3 is 16 residues long. Losses at the gene ends were 5 bases for V and 2 bases for J; bases not matched to a gene: 10.

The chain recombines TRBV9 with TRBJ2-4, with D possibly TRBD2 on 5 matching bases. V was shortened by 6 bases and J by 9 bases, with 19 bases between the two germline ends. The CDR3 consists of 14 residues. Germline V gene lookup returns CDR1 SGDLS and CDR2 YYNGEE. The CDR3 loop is CASTQTLAFGIQYF. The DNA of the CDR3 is TGTGCCAGCACTCAAACCCTAGCTTTTGGCATTCAGTACTTC. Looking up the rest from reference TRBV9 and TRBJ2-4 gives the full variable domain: DSGVTQTPKHLITATGQRVTLRCSPRSGDLSVYWYQQSLDQGLQFLIQYYNGEERAKGNILERFSAQQFPDLHSELNLSSLELGDSALYFCASTQTLAFGIQYFGAGTRLSVL.

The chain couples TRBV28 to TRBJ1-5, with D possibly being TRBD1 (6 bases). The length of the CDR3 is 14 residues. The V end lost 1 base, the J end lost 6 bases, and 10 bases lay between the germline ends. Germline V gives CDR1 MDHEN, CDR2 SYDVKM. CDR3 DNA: TGTGCCAGCAGTTTATTCGGCAGGGGTCAGCCCCAGCATTTT. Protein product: CASSLFGRGQPQHF.

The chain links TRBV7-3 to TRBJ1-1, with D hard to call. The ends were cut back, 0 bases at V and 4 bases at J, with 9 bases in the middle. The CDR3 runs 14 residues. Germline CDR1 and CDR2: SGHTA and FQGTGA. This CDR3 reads CASSLTSGRTEAFF. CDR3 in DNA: TGTGCCAGCAGCTTAACATCGGGTCGCACTGAAGCTTTCTTT.

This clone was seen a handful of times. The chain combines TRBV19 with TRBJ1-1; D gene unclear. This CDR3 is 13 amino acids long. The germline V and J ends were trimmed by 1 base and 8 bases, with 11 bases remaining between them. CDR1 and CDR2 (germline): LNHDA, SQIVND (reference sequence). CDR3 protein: CASSIGGLPEAFF. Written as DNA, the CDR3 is TGTGCCAGTAGTATAGGTGGCCTGCCCGAAGCTTTCTTT.

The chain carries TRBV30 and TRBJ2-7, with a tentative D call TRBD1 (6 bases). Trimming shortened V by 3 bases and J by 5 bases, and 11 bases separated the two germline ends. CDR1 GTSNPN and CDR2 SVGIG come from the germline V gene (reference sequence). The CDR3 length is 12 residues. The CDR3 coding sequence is TGTGCCTGGAGACAGGGCGACCACGAGCAGTACTTC. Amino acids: CAWRQGDHEQYF.

CDR3 sequence (DNA): TGTGCCAGTAGTCTGGCAGGGGGCGGGTGGACTGAAGCTTTCTTT. Its translation is CASSLAGGGWTEAFF. The chain recombines TRBV19 with TRBJ1-1; TRBD1 matches at 8 bases. The ends lost 5 bases at V and 5 bases at J; junction bases unmatched: 10. Germline V gene data show CDR1 as LNHDA and CDR2 as SQIVND (reference sequence). The CDR3 is 15 residues long. The entire variable domain, with the rest obtained from reference TRBV19 and TRBJ1-1, is as follows: DGGITQSPKYLFRKEGQNVTLSCEQNLNHDAMYWYRQDPGQGLRLIYYSQIVNDFQKGDIAEGYSVSREKKESFPLTVTSAQKNPTAFYLCASSLAGGGWTEAFFGQGTRLTVV.